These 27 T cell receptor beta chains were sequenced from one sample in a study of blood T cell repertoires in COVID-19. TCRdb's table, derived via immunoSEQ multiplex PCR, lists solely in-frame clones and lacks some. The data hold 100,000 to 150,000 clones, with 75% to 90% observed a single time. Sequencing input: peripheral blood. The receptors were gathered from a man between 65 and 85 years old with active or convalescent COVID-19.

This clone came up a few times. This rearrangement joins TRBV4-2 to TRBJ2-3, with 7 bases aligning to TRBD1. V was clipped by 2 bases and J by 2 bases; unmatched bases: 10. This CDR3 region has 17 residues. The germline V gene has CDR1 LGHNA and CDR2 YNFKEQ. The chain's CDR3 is CASSQQRGLSNTDTQYF. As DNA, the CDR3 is TGTGCCAGCAGCCAACAAAGGGGGCTGAGTAACACAGATACGCAGTATTTT.

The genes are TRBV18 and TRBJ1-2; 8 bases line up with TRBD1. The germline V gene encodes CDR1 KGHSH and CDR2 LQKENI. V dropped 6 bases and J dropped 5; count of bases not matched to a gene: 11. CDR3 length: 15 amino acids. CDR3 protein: CASSLSTGTGYGYTF. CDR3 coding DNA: TGTGCCAGCTCCCTTTCTACCGGGACAGGATATGGCTACACCTTC.

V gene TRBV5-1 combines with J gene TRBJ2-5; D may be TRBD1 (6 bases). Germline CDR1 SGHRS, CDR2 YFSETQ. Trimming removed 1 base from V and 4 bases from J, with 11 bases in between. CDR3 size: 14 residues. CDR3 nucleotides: TGCGCCAGCAGCTTGAGGGGGTGGTTAGAGACCCAGTACTTC. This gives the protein CASSLRGWLETQYF. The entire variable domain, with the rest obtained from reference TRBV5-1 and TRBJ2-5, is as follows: KAGVTQTPRYLIKTRGQQVTLSCSPISGHRSVSWYQQTPGQGLQFLFEYFSETQRNKGNFPGRFSGRQFSNSRSEMNVSTLELGDSALYLCASSLRGWLETQYFGPGTRLLVL.

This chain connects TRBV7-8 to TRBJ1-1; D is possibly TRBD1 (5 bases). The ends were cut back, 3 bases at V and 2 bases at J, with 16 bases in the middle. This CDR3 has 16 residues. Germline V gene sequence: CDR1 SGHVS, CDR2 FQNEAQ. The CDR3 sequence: CASSFQRRGPNTEAFF. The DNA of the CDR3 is TGTGCCAGCAGCTTTCAGCGGCGGGGCCCCAACACTGAAGCTTTCTTT.

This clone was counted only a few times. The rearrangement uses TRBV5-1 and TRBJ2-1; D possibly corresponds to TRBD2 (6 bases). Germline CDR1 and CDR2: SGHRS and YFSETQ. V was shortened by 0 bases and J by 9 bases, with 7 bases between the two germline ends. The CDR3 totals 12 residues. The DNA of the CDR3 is TGCGCCAGCAGCTTGGCCGGGAGTGAGCAGTTCTTC. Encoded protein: CASSLAGSEQFF.

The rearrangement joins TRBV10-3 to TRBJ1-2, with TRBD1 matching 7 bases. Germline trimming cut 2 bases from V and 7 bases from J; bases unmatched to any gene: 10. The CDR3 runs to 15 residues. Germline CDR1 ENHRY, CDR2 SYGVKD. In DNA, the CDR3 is TGTGCCATCAGTGAGCAGGGGGGACCGGGTAGTGGCTACACCTTC. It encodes CAISEQGGPGSGYTF.

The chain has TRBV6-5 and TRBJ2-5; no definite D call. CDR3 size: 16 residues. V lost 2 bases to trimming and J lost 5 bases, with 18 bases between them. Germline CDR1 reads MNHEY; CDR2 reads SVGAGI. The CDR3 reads CASSYGGPNLWETQYF. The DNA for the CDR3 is TGTGCCAGCAGTTACGGCGGCCCTAACTTATGGGAGACCCAGTACTTC.

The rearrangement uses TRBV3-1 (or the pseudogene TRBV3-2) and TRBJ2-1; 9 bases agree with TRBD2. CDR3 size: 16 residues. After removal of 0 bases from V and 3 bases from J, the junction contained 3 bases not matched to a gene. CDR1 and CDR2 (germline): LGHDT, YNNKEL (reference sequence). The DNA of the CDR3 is TGTGCCAGCAGCCAAGAGAGCGGGAGGTTCTACAATGAGCAGTTCTTC. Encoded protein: CASSQESGRFYNEQFF.

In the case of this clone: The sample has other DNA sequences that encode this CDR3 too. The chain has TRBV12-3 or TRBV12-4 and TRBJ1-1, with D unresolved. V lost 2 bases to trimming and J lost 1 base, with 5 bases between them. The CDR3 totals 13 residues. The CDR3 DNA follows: TGTGCCAGCAGTTTATCAGGGAACACTGAAGCTTTCTTT. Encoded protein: CASSLSGNTEAFF.

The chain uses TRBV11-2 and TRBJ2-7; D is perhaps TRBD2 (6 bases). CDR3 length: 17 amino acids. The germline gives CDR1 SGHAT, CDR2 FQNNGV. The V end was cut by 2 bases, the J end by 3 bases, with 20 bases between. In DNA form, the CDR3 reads TGTGCCAGCAGCTTACGGAGGGACTCCAATACCTTCTACGAGCAGTACTTC. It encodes CASSLRRDSNTFYEQYF.

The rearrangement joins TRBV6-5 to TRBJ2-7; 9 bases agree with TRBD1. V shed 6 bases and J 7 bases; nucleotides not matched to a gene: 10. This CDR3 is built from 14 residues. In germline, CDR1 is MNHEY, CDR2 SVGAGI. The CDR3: CASRPTGGSEEQYF. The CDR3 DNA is TGTGCCAGCAGACCCACAGGGGGCTCGGAAGAGCAGTACTTC.

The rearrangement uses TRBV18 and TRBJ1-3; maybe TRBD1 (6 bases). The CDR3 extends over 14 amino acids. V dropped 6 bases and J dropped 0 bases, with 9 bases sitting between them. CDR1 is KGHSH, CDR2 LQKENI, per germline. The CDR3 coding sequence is TGTGCCAGCTCCGGACAGAGCTCTGGAAACACCATATATTTT. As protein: CASSGQSSGNTIYF. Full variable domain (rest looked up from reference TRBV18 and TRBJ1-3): NAGVMQNPRHLVRRRGQEARLRCSPMKGHSHVYWYRQLPEEGLKFMVYLQKENIIDESGMPKERFSAEFPKEGPSILRIQQVVRGDSAAYFCASSGQSSGNTIYFGEGSWLTVV.

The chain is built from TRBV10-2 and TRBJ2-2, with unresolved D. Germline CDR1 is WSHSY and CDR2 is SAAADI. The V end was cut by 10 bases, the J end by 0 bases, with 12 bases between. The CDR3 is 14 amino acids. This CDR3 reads CATMTGSNTGELFF. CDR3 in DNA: TGCGCCACCATGACCGGGTCGAACACCGGGGAGCTGTTTTTT.

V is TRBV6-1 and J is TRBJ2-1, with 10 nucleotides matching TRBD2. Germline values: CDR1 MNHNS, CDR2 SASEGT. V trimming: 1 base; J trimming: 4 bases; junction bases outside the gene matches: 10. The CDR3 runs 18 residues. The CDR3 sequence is CASSEEASGSSFYNEQFF. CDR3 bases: TGTGCCAGCAGTGAAGAGGCTAGCGGGAGTAGTTTTTACAATGAGCAGTTCTTC.

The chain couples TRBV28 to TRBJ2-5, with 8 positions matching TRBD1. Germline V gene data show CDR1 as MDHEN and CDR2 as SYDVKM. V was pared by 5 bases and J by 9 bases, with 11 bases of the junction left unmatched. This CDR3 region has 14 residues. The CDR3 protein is CASSQGQVKGSQYF. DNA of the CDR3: TGTGCCAGCAGTCAGGGACAGGTCAAGGGGTCCCAGTACTTC.

The CDR3 spells CASSQDPHPGGIQYF. CDR3 DNA: TGTGCCAGCAGCCAAGATCCCCATCCCGGGGGCATTCAGTACTTC. The chain employs TRBV3-1 (or the pseudogene TRBV3-2) and TRBJ2-4, with a tentative D call TRBD2 (6 bases). This CDR3 contains 15 residues. Trimming stripped 0 bases from V and 9 bases from J, with 15 bases between. CDR1 is LGHDT, CDR2 YNNKEL, per germline (reference sequence).

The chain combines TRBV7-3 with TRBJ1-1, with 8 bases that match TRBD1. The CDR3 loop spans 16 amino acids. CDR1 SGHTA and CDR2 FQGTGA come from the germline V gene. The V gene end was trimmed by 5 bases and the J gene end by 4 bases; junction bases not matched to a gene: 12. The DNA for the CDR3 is TGTGCCAGCAGCCAAACCGGACAGGGAGGGGTCACTGAAGCTTTCTTT. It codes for CASSQTGQGGVTEAFF.

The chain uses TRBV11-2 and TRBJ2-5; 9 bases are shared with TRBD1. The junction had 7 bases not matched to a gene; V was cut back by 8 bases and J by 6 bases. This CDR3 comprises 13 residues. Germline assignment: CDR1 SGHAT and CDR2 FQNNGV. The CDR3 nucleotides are TGTGCCAGCGACAGGGGGAACGGGAAGACCCAGTACTTC. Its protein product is CASDRGNGKTQYF. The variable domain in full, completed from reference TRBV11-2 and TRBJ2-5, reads EAGVAQSPRYKIIEKRQSVAFWCNPISGHATLYWYQQILGQGPKLLIQFQNNGVVDDSQLPKDRFSAERLKGVDSTLKIQPAKLEDSAVYLCASDRGNGKTQYFGPGTRLLVL.

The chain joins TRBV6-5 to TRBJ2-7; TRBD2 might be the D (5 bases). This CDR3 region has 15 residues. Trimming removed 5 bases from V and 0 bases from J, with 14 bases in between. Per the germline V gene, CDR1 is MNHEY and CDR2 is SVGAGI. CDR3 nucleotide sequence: TGTGCCAGCAGTCGGACTCTTTCAAGCTCCTACGAGCAGTACTTC. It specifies CASSRTLSSSYEQYF.

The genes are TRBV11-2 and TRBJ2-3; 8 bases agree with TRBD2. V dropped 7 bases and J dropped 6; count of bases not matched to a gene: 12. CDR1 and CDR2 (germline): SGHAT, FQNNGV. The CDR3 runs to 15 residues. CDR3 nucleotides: TGTGCCAGCACCAAAGCGGGGGTGCTAAGGGATACGCAGTATTTT. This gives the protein CASTKAGVLRDTQYF.

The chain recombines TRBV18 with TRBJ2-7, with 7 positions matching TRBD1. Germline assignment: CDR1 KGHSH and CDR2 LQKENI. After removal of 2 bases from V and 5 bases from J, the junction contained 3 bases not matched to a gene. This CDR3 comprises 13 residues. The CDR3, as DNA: TGTGCCAGCTCACCAAATGACAGGGACGAGCAGTACTTC. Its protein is CASSPNDRDEQYF. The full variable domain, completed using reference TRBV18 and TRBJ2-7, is NAGVMQNPRHLVRRRGQEARLRCSPMKGHSHVYWYRQLPEEGLKFMVYLQKENIIDESGMPKERFSAEFPKEGPSILRIQQVVRGDSAAYFCASSPNDRDEQYFGPGTRLTVT.

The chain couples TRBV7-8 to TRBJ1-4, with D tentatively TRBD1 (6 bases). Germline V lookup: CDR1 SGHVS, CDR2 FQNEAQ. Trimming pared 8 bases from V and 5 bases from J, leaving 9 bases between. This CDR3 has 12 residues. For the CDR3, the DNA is TGTGCCAGCGGGACATACAATGAAAAACTGTTTTTT. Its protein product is CASGTYNEKLFF.

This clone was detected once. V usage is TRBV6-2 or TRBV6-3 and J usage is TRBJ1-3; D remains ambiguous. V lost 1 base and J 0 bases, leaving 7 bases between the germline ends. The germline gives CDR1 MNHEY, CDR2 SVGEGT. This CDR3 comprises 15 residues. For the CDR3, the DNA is TGTGCCAGCAGTTACTGGGCAGGCTCTGGAAACACCATATATTTT. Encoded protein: CASSYWAGSGNTIYF.

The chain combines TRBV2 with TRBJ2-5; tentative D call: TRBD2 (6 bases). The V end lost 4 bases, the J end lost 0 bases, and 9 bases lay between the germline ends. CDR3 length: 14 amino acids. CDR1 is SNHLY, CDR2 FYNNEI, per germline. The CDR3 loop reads CASSGGTYQETQYF. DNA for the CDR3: TGTGCCAGCAGTGGCGGGACGTACCAAGAGACCCAGTACTTC. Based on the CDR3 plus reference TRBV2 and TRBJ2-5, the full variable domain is EPEVTQTPSHQVTQMGQEVILRCVPISNHLYFYWYRQILGQKVEFLVSFYNNEISEKSEIFDDQFSVERPDGSNFTLKIRSTKLEDSAMYFCASSGGTYQETQYFGPGTRLLVL.

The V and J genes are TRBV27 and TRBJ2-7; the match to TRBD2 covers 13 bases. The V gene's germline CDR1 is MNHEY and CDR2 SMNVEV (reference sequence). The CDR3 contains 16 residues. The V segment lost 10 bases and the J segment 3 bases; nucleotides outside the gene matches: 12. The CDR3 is CATATSGRLPFYEQYF. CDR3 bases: TGTGCCACCGCGACTAGCGGGAGGCTTCCCTTCTACGAGCAGTACTTC.

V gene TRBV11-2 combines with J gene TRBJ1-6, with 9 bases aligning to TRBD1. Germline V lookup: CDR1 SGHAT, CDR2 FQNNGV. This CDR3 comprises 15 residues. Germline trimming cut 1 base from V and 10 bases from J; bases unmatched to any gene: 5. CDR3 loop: CASSLVGQGQSPLHF. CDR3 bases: TGTGCCAGCAGCTTAGTTGGACAGGGGCAATCACCCCTCCACTTT.

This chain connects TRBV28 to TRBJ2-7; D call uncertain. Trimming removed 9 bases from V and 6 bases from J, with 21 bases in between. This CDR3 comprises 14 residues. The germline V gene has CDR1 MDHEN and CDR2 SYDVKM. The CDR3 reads CASSLWQANLEQYF. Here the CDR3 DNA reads TGTGCCAGTTCTTTATGGCAGGCAAACCTCGAGCAGTACTTC.